One T cell receptor beta chain is described in this entry. Its antigen remains undetermined. The record has no base qualities; no much larger clone is one base away. The sample's time point, from its label and the paper: baseline before first vaccination. Vaccinee samples were obtained from the UK trials COV001 and COV002, which included a single-blind randomized controlled phase 2/3 trial of AZD1222 (ChAdOx1 nCoV-19) in healthy adults. For TCRbeta chain sequencing, PBMC samples from trial participants were taken at day 0 and at day 28 after the second dose. This sample is drawn from a study of T cell responses to AZD1222 COVID-19 vaccine (dated by TCRdb to the early 2020s). Notes on the research overall: Because spike-specific TCR depth and breadth did not differ between the two schedules, AZD1222 recipients who got a second dose at roughly 4 weeks were pooled with those who got a second dose at roughly 12 weeks. Trial participants were enrolled by age into 18-55, 56-69 and 70-plus year subgroups, with approximately 150, 30 and 60 TCR-sequenced participants respectively. A total of approximately 250 trial participants underwent TCR sequencing, of whom around 210 had received two doses of AZD1222 and 26 had received two doses of the MenACWY control vaccine.

The germline V gene (reference sequence) sets CDR1 to SGHNT and CDR2 to YYREEE. The trim is 4 bases for V and 0 bases for J, with a gap of 19 bases between the germline ends. The CDR3 contains 18 residues, cysteine and phenylalanine counted. CDR3 DNA is the only sequence kept; it has 54 bases, read in frame from the first base. What the study reported, not specific to this receptor: Participants were mostly white British and included more females than males, and it was suggested by the authors that clonal diversity may have been underestimated. In the small 56-69-year group, the increase in depth fell short of significance, most likely because of low power. Only six or seven AZD1222 recipients were SARS-CoV-2 seropositive at baseline, limiting conclusions about previously exposed vaccinees. After two AZD1222 doses, spike-specific TCR breadth and depth were significantly higher than at day 0 and than in MenACWY recipients. CD4 TCRs associated with the vaccine covered the entire spike protein, and the dominant responses were in regions 160-218 and 743-854. Nearly half of unique spike-specific TCRs reportedly recognized epitopes outside regions mutated in the B.1.351 and B.1.1.7 variants. No day 14 peak-response samples were available, so repertoires were characterized only after the peak T cell response.

The CDR3 regions of human TCRbeta chains were analyzed by immunosequencing. The study's processing was this. TCRs in the repertoires were compared against a reference library of SARS-CoV-2-specific TCRs that had been generated with the MIRA antigen-specificity platform. Breadth was defined as the fraction of unique TCRs that were SARS-CoV-2-associated, and depth was defined as the fraction of total T cells that were SARS-CoV-2-associated. Each spike-specific TCR was assigned to its reactive spike region and to a CD4 or CD8 class using the MIRA data. Log10-transformed breadth and depth values were compared by one-way ANOVA with Sidak's multiple comparisons tests. The table was pulled from immuneACCESS by TCRdb, which kept in-frame rearrangements only. Such tables lose some clones; where checked, under half of the loss comes from unresolved V genes, and the rest has no known cause. Clonal size and the V and J genes are those of that table, whereas D and trimming came from the DNA. The sample data list under 150,000 clones, and about 93% of these were observed just once. The top ten hold approximately 5.3% of the sample.

This sequence was found in an adult in good health. The input for sequencing was peripheral blood, taken on day 0 of AZD1222 vaccination. Recombination linked TRBV5-4 to TRBJ2-2; the D gene cannot be named for sure. The CDR3 is CASSRHLASRANTGELFF. The DNA reads as follows: TGTGCCAGCAGCCGTCATTTGGCCTCAAGAGCGAACACCGGGGAGCTGTTTTTT. Where the CDR3 stops, the reference TRBV5-4 and TRBJ2-2 genes take over; the full variable domain is ETGVTQSPTHLIKTRGQQVTLRCSSQSGHNTVSWYQQALGQGPQFIFQYYREEENGRGNFPPRFSGLQFPNYSSELNVNALELDDSALYLCASSRHLASRANTGELFFGEGSRLTVL.